Listed below are T cell receptor beta chains from one sample, sequenced in a study of blood T cell repertoires in COVID-19. Generated by immunoSEQ multiplex PCR, the TCRdb table keeps only in-frame clones and is missing some. The profile shows 200,000 to 300,000 clones, around 89% of them singletons. Sequencing was carried out using peripheral blood. The origin of the receptors is a man between 60 and 75 years old who had recovered from COVID-19. The CDR3 runs from the conserved cysteine through the conserved F or W. A D gene is named only where the DNA matches it firmly. Clone size appears in some rows only: once, few, many, or a class for an expanded clone.

v_call: TRBV7-9; clone_size: NA; d_call: TRBD1; j_call: TRBJ2-5; cdr3_nt: TGTGCCAGCAGCCACCAGGGACAGGGAGAGACCCAGTACTTC; cdr3_aa: CASSHQGQGETQYF
v_call: TRBV1; clone_size: NA; d_call: NA; j_call: TRBJ2-1; cdr3_nt: TGCACCAGCAGGCAAGAGAGCTTGAATGAGCAGTTCTTC; cdr3_aa: CTSRQESLNEQFF
v_call: TRBV18; clone_size: NA; d_call: NA; j_call: TRBJ2-7; cdr3_nt: TGTGCCAGCTCACCACTCGGTACCGGGGACTACGAGCAGTACTTC; cdr3_aa: CASSPLGTGDYEQYF
v_call: TRBV5-1; clone_size: NA; d_call: TRBD1; j_call: TRBJ1-2; cdr3_nt: TGCGCCAGCAGCTTGCAGGACAGGGCACATAACTATGGCTACACCTTC; cdr3_aa: CASSLQDRAHNYGYTF
v_call: TRBV10-1; clone_size: NA; d_call: NA; j_call: TRBJ2-7; cdr3_nt: TGCGCCAGCAGTGTTCCCCATCCTCACAACGAGCAGTACTTC; cdr3_aa: CASSVPHPHNEQYF
v_call: TRBV19; clone_size: NA; d_call: TRBD2; j_call: TRBJ2-3; cdr3_nt: TGTGCCAGTAGTATACAGACTAGCGGGGGCCCCGTGGGGCAGTATTTT; cdr3_aa: CASSIQTSGGPVGQYF
v_call: TRBV19; clone_size: NA; d_call: TRBD2; j_call: TRBJ2-1; cdr3_nt: TGTGCCAGTAGTATCCCCGGCGGGAGGGGTGCCGGCAATGAGCAGTTCTTC; cdr3_aa: CASSIPGGRGAGNEQFF
v_call: TRBV12-1; clone_size: NA; d_call: NA; j_call: TRBJ1-5; cdr3_nt: TGTGCCAGGGCGATTCGGGCAAGGGCGGGTAGCAATCAGCCCCAGCATTTT; cdr3_aa: CARAIRARAGSNQPQHF
v_call: TRBV5-8; clone_size: NA; d_call: TRBD1; j_call: TRBJ1-1; cdr3_nt: TGTGCCAGCAGCTTGCAGGGGGCCGGGACCACTGAAGCTTTCTTT; cdr3_aa: CASSLQGAGTTEAFF
v_call: TRBV5-1; clone_size: NA; d_call: NA; j_call: TRBJ2-7; cdr3_nt: TGCGCCAGCAGCCCGGCGCAGACAGCCTTCTCCTACGAGCAGTACTTC; cdr3_aa: CASSPAQTAFSYEQYF
v_call: TRBV2; clone_size: NA; d_call: TRBD1; j_call: TRBJ2-5; cdr3_nt: TGTGCCAGCAGTGTTAGGGGGCTGGGAAAGGAGACCCAGTACTTC; cdr3_aa: CASSVRGLGKETQYF
v_call: TRBV5-1; clone_size: NA; d_call: NA; j_call: TRBJ2-7; cdr3_nt: TGCGCCAGCAGCTTATTGGACTCGACCTCCTACGAGCAGTACTTC; cdr3_aa: CASSLLDSTSYEQYF
v_call: TRBV2; clone_size: NA; d_call: NA; j_call: TRBJ2-1; cdr3_nt: TGTGCCAGCGAGATCAATGAGCAGTTCTTC; cdr3_aa: CASEINEQFF
v_call: TRBV4-1; clone_size: NA; d_call: NA; j_call: TRBJ2-1; cdr3_nt: TGCGCCAGCAGCCAAGATGCAGCAGGCCGGTATGAGCAGTTCTTC; cdr3_aa: CASSQDAAGRYEQFF
v_call: TRBV5-5; clone_size: NA; d_call: TRBD1; j_call: TRBJ2-1; cdr3_nt: TGTGCCAGCAGCTGGACAGGGGACGTCTACAATGAGCAGTTCTTC; cdr3_aa: CASSWTGDVYNEQFF
v_call: TRBV11-3; clone_size: NA; d_call: TRBD1; j_call: TRBJ2-2; cdr3_nt: TGTGCCAGCAGCTCCAGACAGGGCGGGGAGCTGTTTTTT; cdr3_aa: CASSSRQGGELFF
v_call: TRBV2; clone_size: NA; d_call: NA; j_call: TRBJ2-5; cdr3_nt: TGTGCCAGCAGCCAGCCAGGGGCCCAGTACTTC; cdr3_aa: CASSQPGAQYF
v_call: TRBV7-6; clone_size: NA; d_call: NA; j_call: TRBJ1-4; cdr3_nt: TGTGCCAGCAGCGCCCTGGGGGGGAATAATGAAAAACTGTTTTTT; cdr3_aa: CASSALGGNNEKLFF
v_call: TRBV7-9; clone_size: few; d_call: NA; j_call: TRBJ2-4; cdr3_nt: TGTGCCAGCAGCTTAGGAGAAGGGGAAAACATTCAGTACTTC; cdr3_aa: CASSLGEGENIQYF
v_call: TRBV5-5; clone_size: few; d_call: TRBD1; j_call: TRBJ2-4; cdr3_nt: TGTGCCAGCAGCGAAACAGGGGGAAGGGGCAAAAACATTCAGTACTTC; cdr3_aa: CASSETGGRGKNIQYF
v_call: TRBV9; clone_size: few; d_call: NA; j_call: TRBJ1-2; cdr3_nt: TGTGCCAGCAGCGTCAGCGGCAGCCCTGGCTATGGCTACACCTTC; cdr3_aa: CASSVSGSPGYGYTF
v_call: TRBV30; clone_size: NA; d_call: NA; j_call: TRBJ1-3; cdr3_nt: TGTGCCTGGAGGCTGGCAGGTGGAAACACCATATATTTT; cdr3_aa: CAWRLAGGNTIYF
v_call: TRBV6-4; clone_size: NA; d_call: TRBD1; j_call: TRBJ1-4; cdr3_nt: TGTGCCAGCAGTGACCCCAGGGGGCAACTGTTTTTT; cdr3_aa: CASSDPRGQLFF
v_call: TRBV11-2; clone_size: once; d_call: NA; j_call: TRBJ2-5; cdr3_nt: TGTGCCAGCAGCTGGCCGGATCCCGGAGGGTCCCAGTACTTC; cdr3_aa: CASSWPDPGGSQYF
v_call: TRBV30; clone_size: NA; d_call: NA; j_call: TRBJ1-4; cdr3_nt: TGTGCCTGGAGTGTAGCTCTTAATGAAAAACTGTTTTTT; cdr3_aa: CAWSVALNEKLFF
v_call: TRBV27; clone_size: NA; d_call: TRBD1; j_call: TRBJ1-1; cdr3_nt: TGTGCCAGCAGTTTAGGACAGGGGGCAGTGAACACTGAAGCTTTCTTT; cdr3_aa: CASSLGQGAVNTEAFF
v_call: TRBV7-2; clone_size: NA; d_call: TRBD1; j_call: TRBJ2-7; cdr3_nt: TGTGCCAGCACTCCGGGACAGGGGATCTACGAGCAGTACTTC; cdr3_aa: CASTPGQGIYEQYF